These T cell receptor beta chains were read from a single sample in a study of T cell responses to AZD1222 COVID-19 vaccine. The assay was immunoSEQ multiplex PCR, and TCRdb's table has in-frame clones only and misses some. The sample has 150,000 to 200,000 clones; about 92% are singletons. The starting material was peripheral blood, obtained 28 days after the second AZD1222 dose. These receptors were obtained from an adult who received the AZD1222 COVID-19 vaccine. Both conserved end residues are part of each CDR3. The D gene is left open where the match is weak. Some rows mark clone size as missing; the rest say once, few, many or name a class of expanded clone.

v_call	j_call	d_call	clone_size	cdr3_nt	cdr3_aa
TRBV19	TRBJ1-5	.	.	TGTGCCAGTAGTATTGGGCCCAATCAGCCCCAGCATTTT	CASSIGPNQPQHF
TRBV28	TRBJ1-5	.	once	TGTGCCTCTCAGTGGGATAGCAATCAGCCCCAGCATTTT	CASQWDSNQPQHF
TRBV7-2	TRBJ1-2	.	.	TGTGCCAGCAGCTTAGGGTACTATGGCTACACCTTC	CASSLGYYGYTF
TRBV7-8	TRBJ2-1	.	.	TGTGCCAGCAGCTTAGCCTTCCGGATTGCCTACAATGAGCAGTTCTTC	CASSLAFRIAYNEQFF
TRBV19	TRBJ2-2	TRBD2	.	TGTGCCAGTAGTGGGACTAGCGGGACTACCGGGGAGCTGTTTTTT	CASSGTSGTTGELFF
TRBV7-8	TRBJ2-1	TRBD2	few	TGTGCCAGCAGTCAATTGTTTCGCGGGAGCGCCTACAATGAGCAGTTCTTC	CASSQLFRGSAYNEQFF
TRBV5-1	TRBJ1-4	.	.	TGCGCCAGCAGGCGATTGGACACCGAGAATGAAAAACTGTTTTTT	CASRRLDTENEKLFF
TRBV28	TRBJ2-7	TRBD2	.	TGTGCCAGCCGGAGCGGGAGTGGCTACGAGCAGTACTTC	CASRSGSGYEQYF
TRBV30	TRBJ2-6	.	.	TGTGCCTGGAGTAGAGGGTTTTCTGGGGCCAACGTCCTGACTTTC	CAWSRGFSGANVLTF
TRBV11-2	TRBJ1-1	.	.	TGTGCCAGCAGCTACTCCGCGAACACTGAAGCTTTCTTT	CASSYSANTEAFF
TRBV24-1	TRBJ2-3	TRBD1	.	TGTGCCACCTCGACCGGGACAGGGGTTAGCACAGATACGCAGTATTTT	CATSTGTGVSTDTQYF
TRBV7-9	TRBJ2-7	TRBD1	.	TGTGCCAGCAGCTTAGGTCAGGGGGTGACCCACGAGCAGTACTTC	CASSLGQGVTHEQYF
TRBV18	TRBJ2-7	.	.	TGTGCCAGCTCACCAAACTCAGATTCCCCTGGGAGCGAGCAGTACTTC	CASSPNSDSPGSEQYF
TRBV11-1	TRBJ1-6	TRBD1	.	TGTGCCAGCAGCTTCTCTCTGGGACAGCAAGGTTCACCCCTCCACTTT	CASSFSLGQQGSPLHF
TRBV10-3	TRBJ1-6	.	.	TGTGCCACCCACTCCGTCCGGGACGGTTCACCCCTCCACTTT	CATHSVRDGSPLHF
TRBV9	TRBJ2-2	.	.	TGTGCCAGCAGTGACCAACTGGTTCCCGGGGAGCTGTTTTTT	CASSDQLVPGELFF
TRBV19	TRBJ1-2	.	.	TGTGCCAGTAGTCCACCGGGACGGAACTATGGCTACACCTTC	CASSPPGRNYGYTF
TRBV4-3	TRBJ1-5	.	.	TGCGCCAGCAGCCTCCGGGGGGCAGGTCAGCCCCAGCATTTT	CASSLRGAGQPQHF
TRBV6-5	TRBJ1-2	.	.	TGTGCCAGCAGTTATTATATGGGCTCCTATGGCTACACCTTC	CASSYYMGSYGYTF
TRBV7-6	TRBJ2-2	.	.	TGTGCCAGCAGCTTAAGGGACACCGCCCCCGGGGAGCTGTTTTTT	CASSLRDTAPGELFF
TRBV28	TRBJ2-3	TRBD2	.	TGTGCCAGCACCCTCGGGACTAGCGGGAGCACAGATACGCAGTATTTT	CASTLGTSGSTDTQYF
TRBV19	TRBJ2-2	.	.	TGTGCCAGTAGTAGCATGCCATTTGACACCGGGGAGCTGTTTTTT	CASSSMPFDTGELFF
TRBV18	TRBJ2-6	.	.	TGTGCCAGCTCACCACCCGCGAGCTCTGGGGCCAACGTCCTGACTTTC	CASSPPASSGANVLTF
TRBV11-2	TRBJ2-5	TRBD1	.	TGTGCCAGCAGCCCACGTACAGGGGAAGAGACCCAGTACTTC	CASSPRTGEETQYF
TRBV4-1	TRBJ1-6	.	.	TGCGCCAGCAGCCAGAATTCACCCCTCCACTTT	CASSQNSPLHF
TRBV2	TRBJ1-4	.	once	TGTGCCAGCAGGCAGGGGTCTTCTAATGAAAAACTGTTTTTT	CASRQGSSNEKLFF
TRBV7-2	TRBJ1-4	.	.	TGTGCCAGCAGCGACGGGATTAATGAAAAACTGTTTTTT	CASSDGINEKLFF
TRBV4-2	TRBJ2-7	.	few	TGTGCCAGCAGCCAAGATCGTCCCGGCAGCGGCATCTACGAGCAGTACTTC	CASSQDRPGSGIYEQYF
TRBV28	TRBJ1-4	.	.	TGTGCCAGCAGTTTGCTGGGACGGGAAAAACTGTTTTTT	CASSLLGREKLFF
TRBV7-2	TRBJ1-4	TRBD1	.	TGTGCCAGCAGAGGGGGGACAGGGTCGGCGGAAAAACTGTTTTTT	CASRGGTGSAEKLFF
TRBV28	TRBJ1-5	.	once	TGTGCCAGCAGTCCATCCACAGGGAATCAGCCCCAGCATTTT	CASSPSTGNQPQHF
TRBV11-3	TRBJ2-3	.	.	TGTGCCAGCAGCTTAGTAGTATCCAGTGGAGGCCATACGCAGTATTTT	CASSLVVSSGGHTQYF
TRBV30	TRBJ1-3	.	.	TGTGCCCTAACCGGGGGGTACGGAAACACCATATATTTT	CALTGGYGNTIYF
TRBV28	TRBJ2-5	TRBD2	.	TGTGCCAGCAGCCCTAGACTAGCGGGAGAAGAGACCCAGTACTTC	CASSPRLAGEETQYF